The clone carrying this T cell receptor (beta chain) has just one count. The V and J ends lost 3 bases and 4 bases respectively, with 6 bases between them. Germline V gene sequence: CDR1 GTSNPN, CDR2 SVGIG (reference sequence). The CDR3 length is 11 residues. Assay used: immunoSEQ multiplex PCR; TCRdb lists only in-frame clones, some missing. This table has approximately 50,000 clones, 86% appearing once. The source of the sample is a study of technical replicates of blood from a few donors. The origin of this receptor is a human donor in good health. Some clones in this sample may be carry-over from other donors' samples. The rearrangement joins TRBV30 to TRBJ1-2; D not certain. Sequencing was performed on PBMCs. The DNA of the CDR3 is TGTGCCTGGAGCTATTTCTATGGCTACACCTTC. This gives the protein CAWSYFYGYTF.